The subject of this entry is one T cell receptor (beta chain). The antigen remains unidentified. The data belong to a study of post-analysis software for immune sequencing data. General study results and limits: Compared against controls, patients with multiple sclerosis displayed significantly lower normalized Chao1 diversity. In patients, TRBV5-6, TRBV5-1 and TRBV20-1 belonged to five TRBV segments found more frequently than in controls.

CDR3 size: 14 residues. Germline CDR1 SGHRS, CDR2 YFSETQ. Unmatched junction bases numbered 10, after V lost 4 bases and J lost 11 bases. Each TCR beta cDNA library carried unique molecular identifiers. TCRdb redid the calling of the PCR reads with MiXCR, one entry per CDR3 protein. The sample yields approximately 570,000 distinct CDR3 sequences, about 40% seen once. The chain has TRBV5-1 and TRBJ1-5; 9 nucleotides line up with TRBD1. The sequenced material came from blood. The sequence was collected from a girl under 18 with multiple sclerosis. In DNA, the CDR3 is TGCGCCAGCAGCACCGGACAGGGGTCAATGACCCAGCATTTT. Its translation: CASSTGQGSMTQHF.